This entry concerns a single TCR beta chain. The antigen is undetermined. This sample stems from a study of T cell responses to AZD1222 COVID-19 vaccine. As for the study in general: Pooled together were second doses at about 4 or about 12 weeks.

CDR1 is LNHDA and CDR2 is SQIVND in the germline V gene (reference sequence). This CDR3 region has 15 residues. V dropped 6 bases and J dropped 3; count of bases not matched to a gene: 7. General study results and limits: Epitopes outside B.1.351 and B.1.1.7 mutated regions reportedly drew nearly half of spike TCRs. Sampling that yielded the repertoires occurred only after the peak T cell response. Spike-specific TCR breadth and depth were elevated following two AZD1222 doses.

Data came from immunoSEQ multiplex PCR; TCRdb stores just in-frame clones and leaves some out. The top ten hold 7.5% to 9.5% of the sample, which has 110,000 to 150,000 clones, approximately 94% seen once. The source of this sequence is an adult in good health. V and J are TRBV19 and TRBJ2-2, with 7 bases that match TRBD1. The source material was peripheral blood, sampled on day 0 of AZD1222 vaccination. CDR3 amino acids: CASSQPTGYTGELFF. CDR3 nucleotides: TGTGCCAGTAGCCAGCCGACAGGGTACACCGGGGAGCTGTTTTTT.